Below, 2 T cell receptor beta chains from the same sample are listed, as sequenced in a study of T cell repertoires in cytomegalovirus infection. TCRdb reprocessed the reads via MiXCR and lists one record per CDR3 protein. The repertoire has 200,000 to 250,000 distinct CDR3 sequences, about 7% of them found once; the top ten carry 6.5%. Sequenced sample: PBMCs. Receptors were obtained from a human donor in good health (CMV status not recorded). Some clones in this sample may be carry-over from other donors' samples.

This clonotype was counted ten times or more. V usage is TRBV7-2 and J usage is TRBJ2-7; 8 bases line up with TRBD2. From germline, CDR1 is SGHTA and CDR2 FQGNSA. The CDR3 contains 14 residues. The V and J ends lost 2 bases and 7 bases, in that order; junction bases with no gene match: 7. The CDR3 here is CASSLRLAGGEQYF. The CDR3 coding sequence is TGTGCCAGCAGCTTACGGCTAGCGGGCGGGGAGCAGTACTTC.

This clonotype has at least ten counts. The chain has TRBV7-9 and TRBJ2-1, with 7 bases lining up with TRBD1. The J segment lost 4 bases and the V segment lost 6 bases, leaving 6 bases of the junction unmatched. The length of the CDR3 is 14 residues. Germline lookup yields CDR1 SEHNR and CDR2 FQNEAQ (reference sequence). CDR3 protein: CASSPGGVYNEQFF. The CDR3, as DNA: TGTGCCAGCAGTCCAGGGGGTGTATACAATGAGCAGTTCTTC.